The 31 T cell receptor beta chains listed next were all sequenced from one sample in a study of blood T cell repertoires in COVID-19. The assay was immunoSEQ multiplex PCR, and TCRdb's table has in-frame clones only and misses some. The sample shows approximately 140,000 clones, around 80% of them seen only once. Material: peripheral blood. These receptors all come from a man aged 50 to 59 with acute or convalescent COVID-19.

This clone showed up just a few times. The chain joins TRBV4-1 to TRBJ2-1; 9 bases are shared with TRBD2. The V gene's germline CDR1 is MGHRA and CDR2 YSYEKL. Germline trimming cut 0 bases from V and 6 bases from J; bases unmatched to any gene: 12. This CDR3 is 18 amino acids long. The CDR3 protein is CASSQDPRGGSNFNEQFF. The CDR3 nucleotides read TGCGCCAGCAGCCAAGATCCGCGGGGGGGCTCTAATTTCAATGAGCAGTTCTTC.

The V call is TRBV7-6, the J call TRBJ2-1; tentatively, D is TRBD1 (5 bases). The CDR3 has 12 amino acids. Trimming cost V 3 bases and J 8 bases, with 8 bases left between them. Germline CDR1 is SGHVS and CDR2 is FNYEAQ. CDR3 sequence reads: CASSLKGDEQFF. The CDR3 nucleotides are TGTGCCAGCAGCTTGAAAGGGGATGAGCAGTTCTTC.

The CDR3 spells CASSKEGTGYTGELFF. The CDR3 DNA reads as TGTGCCAGCAGCAAAGAGGGGACAGGGTACACCGGGGAGCTGTTTTTT. V gene TRBV21-1 combines with J gene TRBJ2-2; whether TRBD1, the table's D call, matches the DNA was not checked. TRBV21-1 represents a pseudogene. The CDR3 is 16 amino acids.

The chain recombines TRBV30 with TRBJ1-2; D is possibly TRBD1 (6 bases). The CDR3 has 14 amino acids. Germline V CDR1 and CDR2: GTSNPN, SVGIG (reference sequence). V lost 1 base and J lost 8, with 17 bases in between. The CDR3 DNA reads TGTGCCTGGAGTGCGGGGGGCCAAGTGGGAGGCTACACCTTC. This translates into CAWSAGGQVGGYTF.

The genes are TRBV10-3 and TRBJ2-4, with a weak D call TRBD1 (5 bases). Germline assignment: CDR1 ENHRY and CDR2 SYGVKD. Trimming removed 0 bases from V and 3 bases from J, with 9 bases in between. This CDR3 is 15 amino acids long. The DNA of the CDR3 is TGTGCCATCAGTGAGTCGACAGCCGGCAAAAACATTCAGTACTTC. Protein product: CAISESTAGKNIQYF.

V and J are TRBV12-3 or TRBV12-4 and TRBJ1-2; the D is unclear. With 5 bases removed from V and 8 bases from J, the gap between germline ends came to 15 bases. This CDR3 contains 13 residues. The CDR3 sequence is CASSTGSGMGYTF. The CDR3 bases are TGTGCCAGCAGTACCGGGTCGGGGATGGGCTACACCTTC.

The chain employs TRBV7-9 and TRBJ2-1; TRBD2 might be the D (6 bases). The CDR3 is 15 residues long. The V gene's germline CDR1 is SEHNR and CDR2 FQNEAQ (reference sequence). With 3 bases removed from V and 3 bases from J, the gap between germline ends came to 12 bases. The CDR3 DNA reads TGTGCCAGCAGCTTCCGGTCCGGGGGCTACAATGAGCAGTTCTTC. Translating gives CASSFRSGGYNEQFF.

Here the CDR3 reads CASSPGQGPSYEQYF. The CDR3 DNA is TGTGCCAGCTCTCCTGGACAGGGTCCGTCCTACGAGCAGTACTTC. This chain links TRBV18 with TRBJ2-7; TRBD1 matches at 8 bases. From germline, CDR1 is KGHSH and CDR2 LQKENI. V lost 6 bases and J lost 1; bases outside the gene matches: 8. The CDR3 totals 15 residues.

The chain combines TRBV9 with TRBJ1-3; D not resolved. V dropped 5 bases and J dropped 0 bases, with 6 bases sitting between them. This CDR3 spans 13 amino acids. Germline V gene data show CDR1 as SGDLS and CDR2 as YYNGEE. DNA for the CDR3: TGTGCCAGCAGGGCAAACTCTGGAAACACCATATATTTT. It is translated as CASRANSGNTIYF.

The V gene is TRBV5-4, the J gene TRBJ2-5; TRBD2 matches 7 bases. V was clipped by 4 bases and J by 4 bases; unmatched bases: 10. Germline CDR1 is SGHNT and CDR2 is YYREEE (reference sequence). CDR3 length: 15 residues. CDR3 sequence (DNA): TGTGCCAGCAGCCCGGGGGGTTCGGCTGGAGAGACCCAGTACTTC. Amino acids: CASSPGGSAGETQYF.

The chain employs TRBV5-5 and TRBJ2-2; no reliable D call. Trimming removed 0 bases at V and 4 bases at J, with 7 bases between. CDR1 SGHKS and CDR2 YYEKEE come from the germline V gene (reference sequence). The CDR3 length is 14 residues. CDR3 sequence (DNA): TGTGCCAGCAGCTTGGCTCCTATCACCGGGGAGCTGTTTTTT. Translation: CASSLAPITGELFF.

The chain uses TRBV24-1 and TRBJ2-5; 8 bases match TRBD1. There are 15 residues in the CDR3. V trimming: 2 bases; J trimming: 4 bases; junction bases outside the gene matches: 5. Germline CDR1 and CDR2: KGHDR and SFDVKD. The CDR3 is CATSDSRTGGETQYF. Here the CDR3 DNA reads TGTGCCACCAGTGATTCTCGTACAGGGGGAGAGACCCAGTACTTC.

Only one count was recorded for this clone. This sequence joins TRBV18 and TRBJ2-5; TRBD2 aligns across 9 bases. The CDR3 covers 16 residues. The germline V gene encodes CDR1 KGHSH and CDR2 LQKENI. V trimming: 1 base; J trimming: 2 bases; junction bases outside the gene matches: 5. The CDR3 protein is CASSPRSSGAQETQYF. For the CDR3, the DNA is TGTGCCAGCTCACCACGGTCTAGCGGGGCTCAAGAGACCCAGTACTTC.

V and J are TRBV6-1 and TRBJ2-5; TRBD1 agrees at 8 bases. Germline V gives CDR1 MNHNS, CDR2 SASEGT. V was pared by 1 base and J by 3 bases, with 1 base of the junction left unmatched. The CDR3 covers 14 residues. Here the CDR3 DNA reads TGTGCCAGCAGTGAAGGGACAGGGAAAGAGACCCAGTACTTC. It codes for CASSEGTGKETQYF.

Turning to this clone: The identical CDR3 is also encoded by other nucleotide sequences in the sample. The genes are TRBV29-1 and TRBJ2-1; 7 bases align to TRBD1. The J segment lost 5 bases and the V segment lost 6 bases, leaving 1 base of the junction unmatched. Germline V gene sequence: CDR1 SQVTM, CDR2 ANQGSEA. This CDR3 has 11 residues. CDR3 region: CSVDRNNEQFF. DNA for the CDR3: TGCAGCGTGGACAGGAACAATGAGCAGTTCTTC.

This chain joins TRBV30 and TRBJ1-2; D not certain. Trimming stripped 2 bases from V and 4 bases from J, with 14 bases between. Germline V gives CDR1 GTSNPN, CDR2 SVGIG (reference sequence). The CDR3 totals 14 residues. As DNA, the CDR3 is TGTGCCTGGAGTCCCTACAGAGAGGGCTATGGCTACACCTTC. It codes for CAWSPYREGYGYTF.

The rearrangement links TRBV28 to TRBJ1-4; a weak D match, TRBD1 (6 bases). The CDR3 has 14 amino acids. V was trimmed by 7 bases and J by 6 bases, leaving 15 bases between them. Germline lookup yields CDR1 MDHEN and CDR2 SYDVKM. The CDR3 loop is CASTGGAGDEKLFF. In DNA, the CDR3 is TGTGCCAGCACTGGGGGGGCAGGGGATGAAAAACTGTTTTTT.

This chain uses TRBV20-1 with TRBJ2-7, with TRBD2 identical over 9 bases. The ends lost 3 bases at V and 2 bases at J; junction bases unmatched: 2. The CDR3 runs 13 residues. CDR1 is DFQATT, CDR2 SNEGSKA, per germline (reference sequence). The CDR3 DNA reads TGCAGTGCTAGTCCTAGCGGGACCTACGAGCAGTACTTC. Translating gives CSASPSGTYEQYF.

The chain couples TRBV30 to TRBJ1-4; no definite D call. The CDR3 has 14 residues. Germline V lookup: CDR1 GTSNPN, CDR2 SVGIG (reference sequence). V was clipped by 1 base and J by 6 bases, with 12 bases between them. DNA for the CDR3: TGTGCCTGGAGTGCCGGGGTCTCGCATGAAAAACTGTTTTTT. It translates to CAWSAGVSHEKLFF.

The table lists this clone with a count of one. The rearrangement links TRBV5-1 to TRBJ2-1, with TRBD2 identical over 8 bases. Germline V gene sequence: CDR1 SGHRS, CDR2 YFSETQ. CDR3 length equals 15 residues. Losses at the gene ends were 0 bases for V and 10 bases for J; bases not matched to a gene: 9. CDR3 in DNA: TGCGCCAGCAGCTTGGGGAGCGGGGGAGTAAGGGAGCAGTTCTTC. Translating it yields CASSLGSGGVREQFF.

This chain links TRBV2 with TRBJ2-1; the D gene is possibly TRBD2 (5 bases). The CDR3 runs to 13 residues. Trimming took off 2 bases at V and 10 bases at J, with 12 bases between the two ends. Germline V gives CDR1 SNHLY, CDR2 FYNNEI. CDR3 amino acids: CASSEPPGEEQFF. The CDR3 bases are TGTGCCAGCAGTGAACCCCCTGGGGAGGAGCAGTTCTTC.

V and J are TRBV2 and TRBJ2-3, with D hard to call. Germline assignment: CDR1 SNHLY and CDR2 FYNNEI. There are 12 residues in the CDR3. Between the trimmed V and J ends, which lost 7 bases and 4 bases, there was a span of 9 bases. This chain's CDR3 is CASTNQADTQYF. The CDR3 nucleotides are TGTGCCAGCACCAATCAGGCAGATACGCAGTATTTT.

The chain couples TRBV19 to TRBJ1-1, with D uncertain. CDR1 is LNHDA, CDR2 SQIVND, per germline (reference sequence). Trimming cost V 8 bases and J 0 bases, with 10 bases left between them. The CDR3 runs 13 residues. CDR3 residues: CASGPALNTEAFF. CDR3 nucleotides: TGTGCCAGTGGCCCAGCGCTGAACACTGAAGCTTTCTTT.

This chain connects TRBV2 to TRBJ1-2; possible D gene TRBD1, 6 bases. Trimming left V 4 bases short and J 4 bases short, with 16 bases between. The CDR3 spans 15 residues. Germline assignment: CDR1 SNHLY and CDR2 FYNNEI. The CDR3 sequence: CASSVGLGGIYGYTF. Here the CDR3 DNA reads TGTGCCAGCAGTGTGGGGCTTGGGGGCATCTATGGCTACACCTTC.

This clone was seen once. The chain links TRBV6-6 to TRBJ2-7; TRBD1 matches 11 bases. CDR1 is MNHNY, CDR2 SVGAGI, per germline (reference sequence). The V gene end was trimmed by 5 bases and the J gene end by 0 bases; junction bases not matched to a gene: 9. This CDR3 has 17 amino acids. The CDR3 here is CASSRPTGTGGSYEQYF. In nucleotides, the CDR3 is TGTGCCAGCAGTCGACCAACCGGGACAGGGGGCTCCTACGAGCAGTACTTC.

The V and J genes are TRBV11-3 and TRBJ2-3, with D uncertain. V dropped 1 base and J dropped 3 bases, with 5 bases sitting between them. CDR3 length: 13 residues. The V gene's germline CDR1 is SGHNT and CDR2 YENEEA. The CDR3 DNA reads as TGTGCCAGCAGCTTAGGCAGTACAGATACGCAGTATTTT. Amino acids: CASSLGSTDTQYF.

Written as DNA, the CDR3 is TGTGCCAGCAGTGAAGGGGACAGGGATTTCAATGAGCAGTTCTTC. Residues: CASSEGDRDFNEQFF. The rearrangement links TRBV6-1 to TRBJ2-1; TRBD1 aligns across 9 bases. Trimming removed 1 base from V and 6 bases from J; junction bases left unmatched: 4. CDR3 length: 15 residues. Germline V CDR1 and CDR2: MNHNS, SASEGT.

V is TRBV2 and J is TRBJ1-2; 7 bases line up with TRBD1. J was trimmed by 2 bases and V by 2 bases; bases with no gene match: 2. Looked up from germline, CDR1 is SNHLY and CDR2 is FYNNEI. The CDR3 consists of 14 residues. The CDR3 here is CASSELQGNYGYTF. The DNA for the CDR3 is TGTGCCAGCAGTGAATTACAGGGGAACTATGGCTACACCTTC. The variable domain in full, completed from reference TRBV2 and TRBJ1-2, reads EPEVTQTPSHQVTQMGQEVILRCVPISNHLYFYWYRQILGQKVEFLVSFYNNEISEKSEIFDDQFSVERPDGSNFTLKIRSTKLEDSAMYFCASSELQGNYGYTFGSGTRLTVV.

The chain uses TRBV27 and TRBJ1-2, with 9 bases fitting TRBD1. CDR3 length: 13 amino acids. Losses at the gene ends were 6 bases for V and 9 bases for J; bases not matched to a gene: 8. The germline V gene has CDR1 MNHEY and CDR2 SMNVEV (reference sequence). CDR3 coding DNA: TGTGCCAGCAGGGCGGACAGGGGAATGAGCTACACCTTC. Translating gives CASRADRGMSYTF.

There are a few counts of this clone. V gene TRBV30 combines with J gene TRBJ1-6, with 7 bases lining up with TRBD1. The CDR3 has 14 amino acids. The germline V gene encodes CDR1 GTSNPN and CDR2 SVGIG (reference sequence). V shed 0 bases, J shed 7 bases, and the junction held 3 bases outside the gene matches. CDR3 in DNA: TGTGCCTGGAGTGTACGACAGGGCAATTCACCCCTCCACTTT. Amino acid sequence: CAWSVRQGNSPLHF.

The chain joins TRBV14 to TRBJ1-1; D is possibly TRBD1 (5 bases). Germline values: CDR1 SGHDN, CDR2 FVKESK. The V gene lost 5 bases and the J gene lost 1 base, with 11 bases spanning the gap. The CDR3 covers 14 residues. In nucleotides, the CDR3 is TGTGCCAGCAGCTGGGGCCGATCGAACACTGAAGCTTTCTTT. Translation: CASSWGRSNTEAFF.